These 6 T cell receptor beta chains share one sample of origin, sequenced in a study of cytomegalovirus exposure and HLA in healthy donors. The PCR had 60 Vbeta and 13 Jbeta primers. Assay: immunoSEQ multiplex PCR; the TCRdb copy retains only in-frame clones and omits some. The sample holds 100,000 to 120,000 clones, over 70% seen once. Sequenced sample: PBMCs. These receptor sequences come from a middle-aged woman in good health and CMV-seropositive.

The gene calls are TRBV19 and TRBJ1-5; D might be TRBD1 (6 bases). Germline values: CDR1 LNHDA, CDR2 SQIVND (reference sequence). This CDR3 has 14 amino acids. V lost 4 bases, J lost 6 bases, and 13 bases lay in between. The CDR3: CASSTTGRVQPQHF. The CDR3 coding sequence is TGTGCCAGTAGTACAACAGGGCGGGTTCAGCCCCAGCATTTT.

In its sample, this clone was seen a few times. The gene calls are TRBV4-2 and TRBJ1-2; 7 bases are shared with TRBD1. V was pared by 2 bases and J by 1 base, with 4 bases of the junction left unmatched. CDR1 LGHNA and CDR2 YNFKEQ come from the germline V gene. The CDR3 sequence is 15 residues long. CDR3 nucleotides: TGTGCCAGCAGCCAACGCGACAGGGTTAACTATGGCTACACCTTC. Translation: CASSQRDRVNYGYTF.

The chain is built from TRBV9 and TRBJ2-2; D is undetermined. Trimming took off 3 bases at V and 2 bases at J, with 8 bases between the two ends. The CDR3 length is 14 residues. The germline V gene has CDR1 SGDLS and CDR2 YYNGEE. The CDR3 spells CASSERVNTGELFF. The CDR3 DNA sequence: TGTGCCAGCAGCGAACGGGTCAACACCGGGGAGCTGTTTTTT. Combining the CDR3 with reference TRBV9 and TRBJ2-2 gives the whole variable domain DSGVTQTPKHLITATGQRVTLRCSPRSGDLSVYWYQQSLDQGLQFLIQYYNGEERAKGNILERFSAQQFPDLHSELNLSSLELGDSALYFCASSERVNTGELFFGEGSRLTVL.

In DNA form, the CDR3 reads TGTGCCAGCAGCGAAAGCAGGGACTATGGCTACACCTTC. This sequence encodes CASSESRDYGYTF. The rearrangement joins TRBV6-6 to TRBJ1-2; D may be TRBD1 (5 bases). The CDR3 is made up of 13 amino acids. Germline values: CDR1 MNHNY, CDR2 SVGAGI (reference sequence). V lost 6 bases and J 3 bases, leaving 11 bases between the germline ends.

J is TRBJ2-5 and V is TRBV7-3; 10 nucleotides align to TRBD1. Germline CDR1 SGHTA, CDR2 FQGTGA. The CDR3 contains 14 residues. The V and J ends lost 5 bases and 6 bases, in that order; junction bases with no gene match: 6. Written as DNA, the CDR3 is TGTGCCAGCAGCCCCCGGACAGGGGGGCAGACCCAGTACTTC. Translating it yields CASSPRTGGQTQYF.

The chain combines TRBV6-5 with TRBJ1-1, with a weak D call TRBD1 (5 bases). Deletions cut 1 base from V and 7 bases from J, with 13 bases between. Germline-derived CDR1 and CDR2 are MNHEY and SVGAGI. CDR3 length equals 14 residues. In nucleotides, the CDR3 is TGTGCCAGCAGTTACTGGGGGGATATTAATGAAGCTTTCTTT. Translation: CASSYWGDINEAFF.